This entry lists 8 T cell receptor beta chains sequenced from one sample in a study of Ad26.COV2.S vaccination and SARS-CoV-2 variants. The sample's treatment: roughly 19 received Ad26.COV2.S at low or high dose, single or two shots; roughly five received placebo; per-sample allocation not given. Sampling happened 63 days after the first vaccine or placebo injection. Libraries were prepared by immunoSEQ multiplex PCR; TCRdb keeps only in-frame clonotypes and omits some of them. The sample lists 300,000 to 400,000 clones; around 89% were seen once. Sequenced material: peripheral blood, taken in a trial of Ad26.COV2.S vaccine versus placebo. These receptors came from a person between 18 and 60 years old who received the Ad26.COV2.S COVID-19 vaccine or a placebo.

The V and J genes are TRBV18 and TRBJ2-1; D uncertain. Germline V gene data show CDR1 as KGHSH and CDR2 as LQKENI. Between the trimmed V and J ends, which lost 4 bases and 4 bases, there was a span of 2 bases. This CDR3 region has 11 residues. CDR3 DNA sequence: TGTGCCAGCTCACTGTACAATGAGCAGTTCTTC. Protein sequence: CASSLYNEQFF.

The gene calls are TRBV4-3 and TRBJ2-7, with D possibly TRBD2 on 5 matching bases. V dropped 0 bases and J dropped 3 bases, with 9 bases sitting between them. Germline CDR1 is LGHNA and CDR2 is YSLEER. This CDR3 contains 14 residues. CDR3 sequence (DNA): TGCGCCAGCAGCCAAGATAATGGAGGCTACGAGCAGTACTTC. Translating gives CASSQDNGGYEQYF.

The CDR3 loop is CAWSVDGAEKLFF. The CDR3 DNA reads as TGTGCCTGGAGTGTAGACGGGGCTGAAAAACTGTTTTTT. The chain joins TRBV30 to TRBJ1-4; tentatively, D is TRBD1 (5 bases). V was trimmed by 0 bases and J by 7 bases, leaving 9 bases between them. The CDR3 runs to 13 residues. Germline CDR1 reads GTSNPN; CDR2 reads SVGIG (reference sequence).

This clone occurred once. This rearrangement joins TRBV7-3 to TRBJ2-5; TRBD1 is a possible D gene (5 bases). V was cut by 4 bases and J by 3 bases, with 18 bases left in between. The CDR3 covers 16 residues. Germline lookup yields CDR1 SGHTA and CDR2 FQGTGA. The CDR3 loop reads CASSSPDGLGEETQYF. The CDR3 DNA reads as TGTGCCAGCAGCTCCCCAGATGGGTTAGGGGAAGAGACCCAGTACTTC. Looking up the rest from reference TRBV7-3 and TRBJ2-5 gives the full variable domain: GAGVSQTPSNKVTEKGKYVELRCDPISGHTALYWYRQSLGQGPEFLIYFQGTGAADDSGLPNDRFFAVRPEGSVSTLKIQRTERGDSAVYLCASSSPDGLGEETQYFGPGTRLLVL.

The V gene is TRBV6-1, the J gene TRBJ2-7; D is ambiguous. CDR1 MNHNS and CDR2 SASEGT come from the germline V gene. V lost 3 bases to trimming and J lost 0 bases, with 9 bases between them. The CDR3 spans 14 residues. The CDR3 DNA reads as TGTGCCAGCAGTGATGGGTGGGGCTCCTACGAGCAGTACTTC. This sequence encodes CASSDGWGSYEQYF.

The chain recombines TRBV30 with TRBJ2-7; TRBD2 agrees at 7 bases. Germline CDR1 reads GTSNPN; CDR2 reads SVGIG (reference sequence). V shed 8 bases and J 3 bases; nucleotides not matched to a gene: 10. The CDR3 runs 13 residues. The CDR3 nucleotides are TGTGCCGGGGGACTACAGGAGGTCTACGAGCAGTACTTC. Translating gives CAGGLQEVYEQYF.

The chain joins TRBV1 to TRBJ1-2. TRBV1 is recorded as a pseudogene. CDR3 length equals 13 residues. This CDR3 is CTSSQDSRYGYTF. For the CDR3, the DNA is TGCACCAGCAGCCAAGACAGCCGCTATGGCTACACCTTC.

The chain has TRBV9 and TRBJ1-1; D possibly corresponds to TRBD1 (6 bases). Deletions cut 4 bases from V and 1 base from J, with 14 bases between. The germline CDR1 and CDR2 sequences are SGDLS and YYNGEE. This CDR3 contains 15 residues. CDR3 coding DNA: TGTGCCAGCAGCCCTCGCACGGGACAGAACACTGAAGCTTTCTTT. Protein: CASSPRTGQNTEAFF.